This T cell receptor beta chain was obtained from a study of blood T cell repertoires in COVID-19. Looking at the study overall: Samples representing acute and convalescent COVID-19 were sourced from the United States, Italy and Spain. Sources were T cells, B-cell-depleted T cells, or PBMCs; the material itself was cDNA or gDNA.

Per the authors' pipeline: Cell counts per sample came from amplifying reference gene primers. Assay used: immunoSEQ multiplex PCR; TCRdb lists only in-frame clones, some missing. That table supplies the V and J calls and clone size; D and trimming were determined from the DNA. This table has 200,000 or so clones, 80% to 85% appearing once. Sequencing was carried out using peripheral blood. The sequence was collected from a woman aged 55-69 years with acute or convalescent COVID-19.

The CDR3 region has the DNA TGTGCCAGCAGTGTTCAGATGAACACTGAAGCTTTCTTT. The encoded protein is CASSVQMNTEAFF. V is TRBV12-3 or TRBV12-4 and J is TRBJ1-1; D is uncertain. The CDR3 totals 13 residues. V was clipped by 5 bases and J by 0 bases, with 7 bases between them.